The 25 T cell receptor beta chains in this list originate from one sample, sequenced in a study of vaccination and CD4 T cells after COVID-19. Sequenced with the Oncomine TCR Beta short-read assay was DNA taken from cultured CD4+ T cells. TCRdb ran MiXCR on the PCR reads and lists one entry per CDR3 protein. The data show roughly 17,000 distinct CDR3 sequences, 50% to 65% seen once. Their specific antigens are unknown. Treatment noted: roughly 10-day PBMC culture with coronavirus spike peptide pools or control peptides (ViraFEST assay). The sequenced material came from CD4+ T cells from blood, cultured in vitro. The receptors originated from a human donor who had recovered from COVID-19.

CDR3 sequence (DNA): TGTGCCAGCAGCAGAACCAGGAGCTCCTACAATGAGCAGTTCTTC. Protein product: CASSRTRSSYNEQFF. This sequence joins TRBV6-1 and TRBJ2-1; no reliable D call. The germline V gene has CDR1 MNHNS and CDR2 SASEGT. Trimming stripped 6 bases from V and 0 bases from J, with 12 bases between. The CDR3 has 15 amino acids.

V gene TRBV28 combines with J gene TRBJ1-2; D gene uncertain. V lost 5 bases, J lost 4 bases, and 8 bases lay in between. Germline V lookup: CDR1 MDHEN, CDR2 SYDVKM. The CDR3 runs to 12 residues. CDR3 in DNA: TGTGCCAGCAGTGAGGCGGGCTATGGCTACACCTTC. It codes for CASSEAGYGYTF.

This clonotype has more than one count but fewer than ten. V is TRBV7-2 and J is TRBJ2-3, with 7 bases lining up with TRBD2. J was trimmed by 0 bases and V by 1 base; bases with no gene match: 10. CDR1 SGHTA and CDR2 FQGNSA come from the germline V gene. This CDR3 spans 18 amino acids. The CDR3 region is CASSLGWASGLSTDTQYF. In DNA, the CDR3 is TGTGCCAGCAGCTTAGGGTGGGCTAGCGGTCTTAGCACAGATACGCAGTATTTT.

This chain links TRBV6-5 with TRBJ1-1, with D possibly matching TRBD1 (6 bases). V lost 2 bases to trimming and J lost 6 bases, with 13 bases between them. The length of the CDR3 is 14 residues. Germline V gene data show CDR1 as MNHEY and CDR2 as SVGAGI. The chain's CDR3 is CASSYGGLLSEAFF. As DNA, the CDR3 is TGTGCCAGCAGTTACGGGGGGCTTTTGTCTGAAGCTTTCTTT.

J is TRBJ2-1 and V is TRBV20-1; 11 bases line up with TRBD2. The germline CDR1 and CDR2 sequences are DFQATT and SNEGSKA (reference sequence). V gave up 5 bases and J gave up 5 bases; unmatched junction bases: 5. The CDR3 sequence is 14 residues long. The CDR3 protein is CSAFGTSGNNEQFF. The DNA for the CDR3 is TGCAGTGCTTTTGGGACTAGCGGCAACAATGAGCAGTTCTTC.

This clonotype was found a few times. The rearrangement joins TRBV21-1 to TRBJ1-5; the D segment call TRBD1 is taken from the table without a DNA check. TRBV21-1 represents a pseudogene. This CDR3 spans 16 amino acids. The CDR3 region has the DNA TGTGCCAGCAGCAAACAGGCCAGGGATGGCAATCAGCCCCAGCATTTT. Translated: CASSKQARDGNQPQHF.

The chain employs TRBV6-5 and TRBJ1-4, with 10 bases matching TRBD1. The ends lost 4 bases at V and 7 bases at J; junction bases unmatched: 6. The CDR3 is 15 amino acids. Germline CDR1 reads MNHEY; CDR2 reads SVGAGI. The CDR3 reads CASSSRTGGFEKLFF. For the CDR3, the DNA is TGTGCCAGCAGTTCCCGGACAGGGGGATTTGAAAAACTGTTTTTT.

The genes are TRBV24-1 and TRBJ2-1; 10 nucleotides line up with TRBD2. Germline CDR1 is KGHDR and CDR2 is SFDVKD. This CDR3 is built from 16 residues. V was clipped by 3 bases and J by 7 bases; unmatched bases: 8. This CDR3 reads CATSDPSGRAWNEQFF. DNA of the CDR3: TGTGCCACCAGTGATCCCAGCGGGAGGGCCTGGAATGAGCAGTTCTTC.

The V call is TRBV12-3 or TRBV12-4, the J call TRBJ1-2; D gene ambiguous. The V end was cut by 4 bases, the J end by 4 bases, with 10 bases between. This CDR3 region has 13 residues. The CDR3 coding sequence is TGTGCCAGCAGTTCCGTCCCGAGCTATGGCTACACCTTC. Residues: CASSSVPSYGYTF.

This clonotype was recorded only once. The chain employs TRBV6-2 or TRBV6-3 and TRBJ2-3; 12 bases are shared with TRBD2. CDR3 length: 16 amino acids. CDR1 MNHEY and CDR2 SVGEGT come from the germline V gene. The J segment lost 8 bases and the V segment lost 5 bases, leaving 11 bases of the junction unmatched. CDR3 nucleotides: TGTGCCAGCAGTACCCCTAGCGGGGGGGCCTGGGGTACGCAGTATTTT. Translation: CASSTPSGGAWGTQYF.

This chain connects TRBV6-5 to TRBJ1-2, with TRBD1 identical over 7 bases. This CDR3 has 15 residues. The V and J ends lost 2 bases and 4 bases, in that order; junction bases with no gene match: 7. The V gene's germline CDR1 is MNHEY and CDR2 SVGAGI. For the CDR3, the DNA is TGTGCCAGCAGTTACCCAGGGGGACGTGGCTATGGCTACACCTTC. It is translated as CASSYPGGRGYGYTF.

The CDR3 coding sequence is TGTGCCAGCAGTGTATACAGGATAGACTATGGCTACACCTTC. Translation: CASSVYRIDYGYTF. The genes are TRBV2 and TRBJ1-2; possible D gene TRBD1, 5 bases. V was cut by 4 bases and J by 3 bases, with 12 bases left in between. Germline V gives CDR1 SNHLY, CDR2 FYNNEI. The length of the CDR3 is 14 residues.

The chain links TRBV10-3 to TRBJ2-1, with TRBD2 matching over 14 bases. Per germline, CDR1 ENHRY and CDR2 SYGVKD. V gave up 3 bases and J gave up 2 bases; unmatched junction bases: 6. CDR3 length: 18 residues. The CDR3 is CAISDRGLAGAAYNEQFF. The CDR3 DNA sequence: TGTGCCATCAGTGATAGGGGACTAGCGGGAGCCGCCTACAATGAGCAGTTCTTC.

As DNA, the CDR3 is TGTGCCAGCAGCCAAGATCAGGGGGGTCAAGAGACCCAGTACTTC. It encodes CASSQDQGGQETQYF. The V gene is TRBV4-2, the J gene TRBJ2-5; D is perhaps TRBD1 (7 bases). The V end was cut by 0 bases, the J end by 2 bases, with 10 bases between. This CDR3 is built from 15 residues. The V gene's germline CDR1 is LGHNA and CDR2 YNFKEQ.

The chain is built from TRBV6-1 and TRBJ2-7; 8 bases map to TRBD2. This CDR3 comprises 13 residues. CDR1 and CDR2 (germline): MNHNS, SASEGT. With 6 bases clipped from V and 3 bases from J, the junction kept 4 bases outside the gene matches. The CDR3 DNA is TGTGCCAGCAGCACGGGACTAGACTACGAGCAGTACTTC. The encoded protein is CASSTGLDYEQYF.

This chain connects TRBV7-3 to TRBJ1-1; D is unresolved. V was trimmed by 1 base and J by 3 bases, leaving 9 bases between them. Germline CDR1 SGHTA, CDR2 FQGTGA. This CDR3 comprises 14 residues. The CDR3 region is CASSLMGTDTEAFF. CDR3 DNA sequence: TGTGCCAGCAGCTTAATGGGTACCGACACTGAAGCTTTCTTT.

The table lists this clonotype with a count of one. The V gene is TRBV19, the J gene TRBJ1-5; no clear D gene. V lost 7 bases to trimming and J lost 5 bases, with 9 bases between them. Germline loops: CDR1 LNHDA, CDR2 SQIVND (reference sequence). This CDR3 is 12 amino acids long. The CDR3 coding sequence is TGTGCCAGTAAGGGTGGCCATCAGCCCCAGCATTTT. Translation: CASKGGHQPQHF.

The chain combines TRBV7-2 with TRBJ1-6; TRBD1 is a possible D gene (5 bases). Deletions cut 2 bases from V and 1 base from J, with 9 bases between. The germline V gene has CDR1 SGHTA and CDR2 FQGNSA. This CDR3 has 16 residues. CDR3 in amino acids: CASSLSGRSYNSPLHF. The DNA of the CDR3 is TGTGCCAGCAGCTTATCAGGGAGGTCCTATAATTCACCCCTCCACTTT. The variable domain in full, completed from reference TRBV7-2 and TRBJ1-6, reads GAGVSQSPSNKVTEKGKDVELRCDPISGHTALYWYRQSLGQGLEFLIYFQGNSAPDKSGLPSDRFSAERTGGSVSTLTIQRTQQEDSAVYLCASSLSGRSYNSPLHFGNGTRLTVT.

The genes are TRBV20-1 and TRBJ1-2, with D possibly matching TRBD1 (5 bases). The CDR3 is 12 amino acids. Trimming took off 0 bases at V and 10 bases at J, with 12 bases between the two ends. CDR1 is DFQATT, CDR2 SNEGSKA, per germline (reference sequence). This chain's CDR3 is CSARDTQTDYTF. In nucleotides, the CDR3 is TGCAGTGCTAGAGATACGCAGACAGACTACACCTTC.

The J gene is TRBJ1-5, the V gene TRBV15; TRBD1 might be the D (5 bases). The germline gives CDR1 LNHNV, CDR2 YYDKDF (reference sequence). The CDR3 sequence is 13 residues long. Trimming took 0 bases from V and 9 from J, leaving 9 bases between them. The CDR3 loop reads CATSREAGTPQHF. In DNA form, the CDR3 reads TGTGCCACCAGCAGAGAGGCCGGGACGCCCCAGCATTTT.

This clonotype appeared once. The genes are TRBV20-1 and TRBJ2-5; TRBD1 is a possible D gene (6 bases). This CDR3 comprises 13 residues. Germline assignment: CDR1 DFQATT and CDR2 SNEGSKA (reference sequence). V was pared by 1 base and J by 5 bases, with 11 bases between. In DNA form, the CDR3 reads TGCAGTGCTAGAGTTTCAGGGGCCGAGACCCAGTACTTC. Translated: CSARVSGAETQYF.

V and J are TRBV20-1 and TRBJ1-1; possible D gene TRBD1, 6 bases. Trimming cost V 5 bases and J 1 base, with 8 bases left between them. From germline, CDR1 is DFQATT and CDR2 SNEGSKA (reference sequence). This CDR3 comprises 12 residues. CDR3 sequence: CSAVDRNTEAFF. As DNA, the CDR3 is TGCAGTGCTGTGGACAGGAACACTGAAGCTTTCTTT.

The J gene is TRBJ1-1, the V gene TRBV7-2; D is uncertain. CDR3 length: 15 residues. CDR1 is SGHTA, CDR2 FQGNSA, per germline. V was clipped by 2 bases and J by 0 bases, with 10 bases between them. The CDR3 protein is CASSLLGIMNTEAFF. CDR3 DNA: TGTGCCAGCAGCTTACTTGGCATCATGAACACTGAAGCTTTCTTT. Together with reference TRBV7-2 and TRBJ1-1, the CDR3 gives the full variable domain: GAGVSQSPSNKVTEKGKDVELRCDPISGHTALYWYRQSLGQGLEFLIYFQGNSAPDKSGLPSDRFSAERTGGSVSTLTIQRTQQEDSAVYLCASSLLGIMNTEAFFGQGTRLTVV.

The sample holds a few counts of this clonotype. The gene calls are TRBV20-1 and TRBJ2-3; D not resolved. The CDR3 loop spans 13 amino acids. Germline-derived CDR1 and CDR2 are DFQATT and SNEGSKA (reference sequence). For the CDR3, the DNA is TGCGGAATGGCAGGTATTGCCACAGATACGCAGTATTTT. Translated, it gives CGMAGIATDTQYF.

This chain connects TRBV7-2 to TRBJ1-2, with unresolved D. The germline V and J ends were trimmed by 2 bases and 2 bases, with 9 bases remaining between them. CDR3 length: 14 residues. Germline loops: CDR1 SGHTA, CDR2 FQGNSA. The CDR3 nucleotides are TGTGCCAGCAGCTTATCGGTCGCAAACTATGGCTACACCTTC. It yields the protein CASSLSVANYGYTF. Full variable domain (remainder filled in from reference TRBV7-2 and TRBJ1-2): GAGVSQSPSNKVTEKGKDVELRCDPISGHTALYWYRQSLGQGLEFLIYFQGNSAPDKSGLPSDRFSAERTGGSVSTLTIQRTQQEDSAVYLCASSLSVANYGYTFGSGTRLTVV.